Listed below are T cell receptor beta chains from one sample, sequenced in a study of CD4 T cells in relation to SARS-CoV-2 and coronaviruses. Measured with immunoSEQ multiplex PCR; TCRdb has only the in-frame clones, and not every one. The table includes just under 20,000 clones, around 78% detected once. These receptors are not linked to any known antigen. Sequenced: CD4+ T cells from PBMCs, cultured in vitro. The source of these receptors is a human donor in good health. Both conserved end residues are part of each CDR3. Each record gives: V gene, clone size, D gene, J gene, CDR3 protein, CDR3 DNA. A D gene is named only where the DNA matches it firmly. Some rows mark clone size as missing; the rest say once, few, many or name a class of expanded clone.

TRBV29-1,.,TRBD2,TRBJ2-1,CSTDPRGGVNEQFF,TGCAGCACCGACCCGCGGGGGGGCGTGAATGAGCAGTTCTTC
TRBV7-3,.,.,TRBJ1-5,CASSLTRGQPQHF,TGTGCCAGCAGCTTAACCAGGGGTCAGCCCCAGCATTTT
TRBV9,.,.,TRBJ1-6,CASSGQLNSPLHF,TGTGCCAGCAGCGGACAGCTCAATTCACCCCTCCACTTT
TRBV2,.,TRBD2,TRBJ2-7,CASSGSGSYEQYF,TGTGCCAGCTCGGGCAGCGGGAGCTACGAGCAGTACTTC
TRBV24-1,.,TRBD1,TRBJ2-5,CATSKGTGGRETQYF,TGTGCCACCAGTAAGGGGACAGGGGGAAGAGAGACCCAGTACTTC
TRBV29-1,.,TRBD1,TRBJ1-1,CSVVLQGADTEAFF,TGCAGCGTTGTCCTACAGGGGGCAGACACTGAAGCTTTCTTT
TRBV30,.,TRBD2,TRBJ2-7,CAWSVLSLISGDRARHEQYF,TGTGCCTGGAGTGTACTTTCTTTGATTAGCGGGGACCGGGCAAGACACGAGCAGTACTTC
TRBV5-5,.,TRBD1,TRBJ1-2,CASNNGQGDYGYTF,TGTGCCAGCAATAATGGACAGGGCGACTATGGCTACACCTTC
TRBV2,.,TRBD2,TRBJ2-5,CATRRTSGVQETQYF,TGTGCCACCAGAAGGACTAGCGGGGTGCAAGAGACCCAGTACTTC
TRBV12-3/TRBV12-4,.,.,TRBJ2-7,CASSLTGSYEQYF,TGTGCCAGCAGTTTAACCGGGAGTTACGAGCAGTACTTC
TRBV7-6,.,TRBD1,TRBJ2-1,CASSPGTDYNEQFF,TGTGCCAGCAGCCCCGGGACAGACTACAATGAGCAGTTCTTC
TRBV7-9,.,TRBD2,TRBJ2-2,CASRLTSGGNTGELFF,TGTGCCAGCAGACTGACTAGCGGAGGCAACACCGGGGAGCTGTTTTTT
TRBV2,few,.,TRBJ2-7,CASSDLGPSYEQYF,TGTGCCAGCAGTGACCTCGGGCCATCCTACGAGCAGTACTTC
TRBV3-1/TRBV3-2,few,.,TRBJ2-5,CASSPTGVKTQYF,TGTGCCAGCAGTCCGACTGGGGTCAAGACCCAGTACTTC
TRBV14,.,.,TRBJ1-2,CASSHFDSSYGYTF,TGTGCCAGCAGCCACTTTGACAGCTCCTATGGCTACACCTTC
TRBV9,.,.,TRBJ1-3,CASSSTSSGNTIYF,TGTGCCAGCAGCTCCACGAGCTCTGGAAACACCATATATTTT
TRBV7-8,.,.,TRBJ1-6,CASSFQGRNSPLHF,TGTGCCAGCAGCTTCCAGGGCCGAAATTCACCCCTCCACTTT
TRBV28,.,.,TRBJ1-4,CASRAPNEKLFF,TGTGCCAGCAGGGCCCCCAATGAAAAACTGTTTTTT
TRBV12-3/TRBV12-4,.,.,TRBJ2-3,CASRRTAPDTQYF,TGTGCCAGCAGAAGGACCGCTCCAGATACGCAGTATTTT
TRBV6-4,.,.,TRBJ2-7,CASRIQGGQYF,TGTGCCAGCAGGATTCAGGGGGGCCAGTACTTC
TRBV28,.,.,TRBJ1-2,CASSLLARYGYTF,TGTGCCAGCAGTTTATTGGCGCGCTATGGCTACACCTTC
TRBV6-2/TRBV6-3,.,.,TRBJ2-5,CASSYGSEQETQYF,TGTGCCAGCAGTTACGGTAGCGAGCAAGAGACCCAGTACTTC
TRBV9,.,TRBD1,TRBJ1-2,CASSVATQGDGYTF,TGTGCCAGCAGCGTAGCTACACAGGGGGATGGCTACACCTTC
TRBV19,once,.,TRBJ2-1,CASSISRDSWGEQFF,TGTGCCAGTAGTATATCGAGGGACTCATGGGGCGAGCAGTTCTTC
TRBV30,.,.,TRBJ1-2,CAWRQNYGYTF,TGTGCCTGGCGACAGAACTATGGCTACACCTTC
TRBV2,.,.,TRBJ1-3,CASGGPRISGNTIYF,TGTGCCAGCGGGGGGCCCCGAATCTCTGGAAACACCATATATTTT
TRBV12-3/TRBV12-4,.,.,TRBJ2-3,CASSLARRDTQYF,TGTGCCAGCAGTTTGGCCCGTCGGGATACGCAGTATTTT
TRBV18,hyperexpanded,.,TRBJ2-3,CASSPELLTDTQYF,TGTGCCAGCTCACCGGAACTCCTCACAGATACGCAGTATTTT
TRBV27,.,.,TRBJ2-7,CASKRGLAGSYEQYF,TGTGCCAGCAAAAGGGGGCTAGCGGGCTCCTACGAGCAGTACTTC
TRBV5-1,.,.,TRBJ2-1,CASSLAVLSSYNEQFF,TGCGCCAGCAGCTTGGCGGTTTTGAGCTCCTACAATGAGCAGTTCTTC
TRBV27,.,.,TRBJ2-3,CASSFRAVITDTQYF,TGTGCCAGCAGTTTCAGGGCGGTTATCACAGATACGCAGTATTTT
TRBV11-3,.,.,TRBJ2-3,CASSLDRGGGRDTQYF,TGTGCCAGCAGCTTAGATAGAGGTGGAGGGCGCGATACGCAGTATTTT
TRBV11-2,.,.,TRBJ1-2,CASSLDRTAYGYTF,TGTGCCAGCAGCTTAGATCGGACAGCCTATGGCTACACCTTC
TRBV4-1,.,.,TRBJ1-2,CASSQTRGDFPLHGYTF,TGCGCCAGCAGCCAAACTCGTGGGGACTTCCCCCTACATGGCTACACCTTC
TRBV7-3,.,.,TRBJ1-1,CASSTSGVDTEAFF,TGTGCCAGCAGCACATCAGGGGTTGACACTGAAGCTTTCTTT
TRBV5-1,.,TRBD1,TRBJ2-1,CASSRGQEYNEQFF,TGCGCCAGCAGCAGGGGACAGGAGTACAATGAGCAGTTCTTC
TRBV10-3,few,.,TRBJ2-2,CAISDRAGELFF,TGTGCCATCAGTGACCGGGCCGGGGAGCTGTTTTTT
TRBV12-3/TRBV12-4,few,TRBD1,TRBJ2-7,CASSLGTGREQYF,TGTGCCAGCAGTTTAGGGACAGGACGCGAGCAGTACTTC
TRBV19,.,.,TRBJ1-5,CASRQRTSTNQPQHF,TGTGCCAGTAGACAGAGGACATCCACTAATCAGCCCCAGCATTTT
TRBV12-5,.,.,TRBJ1-5,CASGLVGNQPQHF,TGTGCTAGTGGTTTGGTCGGGAATCAGCCCCAGCATTTT